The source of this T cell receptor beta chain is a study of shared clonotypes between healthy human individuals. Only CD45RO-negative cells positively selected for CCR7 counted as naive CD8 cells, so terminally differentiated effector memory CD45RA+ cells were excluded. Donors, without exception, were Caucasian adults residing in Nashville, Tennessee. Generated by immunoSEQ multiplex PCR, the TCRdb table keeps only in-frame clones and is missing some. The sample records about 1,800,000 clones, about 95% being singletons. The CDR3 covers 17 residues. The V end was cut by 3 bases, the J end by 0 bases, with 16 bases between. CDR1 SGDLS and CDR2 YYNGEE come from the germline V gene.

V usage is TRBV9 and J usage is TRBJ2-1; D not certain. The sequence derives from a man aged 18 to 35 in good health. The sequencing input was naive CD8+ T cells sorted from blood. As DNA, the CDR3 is TGTGCCAGCAGCGATCTCCCGGACGGAAGCTCCTACAATGAGCAGTTCTTC. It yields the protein CASSDLPDGSSYNEQFF.